This T cell receptor beta chain was found in a study of cytomegalovirus exposure and HLA in healthy donors. Study observations and caveats: A prior analysis recorded that most TCR beta V segments were productive about 87% or about 30% of the time. Researchers reported from a later analysis that most CMV-associated TCR beta chains appeared HLA-restricted. Among donors in an Asian-associated ancestry cluster, a later analysis reportedly found fewer N-insertions than the roughly 610-donor mean. The only immune exposure information that was available was CMV serostatus.

Primers for the PCR totalled 60 Vbeta and 13 Jbeta. Sequencing was performed with immunoSEQ multiplex PCR; in TCRdb, only in-frame clones are kept and a portion is missing. The repertoire holds about 84,000 clones, with roughly 78% as singletons. On this clone itself: The antigen remains unidentified.

V was clipped by 4 bases and J by 5 bases; unmatched bases: 4. Germline V gives CDR1 MRHNA, CDR2 SNTAGT. The CDR3 contains 15 residues. The chain links TRBV6-4 to TRBJ2-1, with 11 bases lining up with TRBD2. The sample was PBMCs. This TCR was recovered from a male donor in good health and CMV-seropositive. The CDR3 sequence: CASSGLAGGNNEQFF. The CDR3 nucleotides are TGTGCCAGCAGTGGCCTAGCGGGGGGAAACAATGAGCAGTTCTTC.